The TCR beta chain described here comes from a study of cytomegalovirus exposure and HLA in healthy donors. J lost 6 bases, V lost 5 bases, and 5 bases had no gene match. The CDR3 loop spans 14 amino acids. Germline assignment: CDR1 SGHDT and CDR2 YYEEEE. This PCR relied on a set of 60 Vbeta primers and 13 Jbeta primers. Generated by immunoSEQ multiplex PCR, the TCRdb table keeps only in-frame clones and is missing some. The sample has about 120,000 clones, more than 65% seen once. The chain links TRBV5-6 to TRBJ1-6, with 7 bases that match TRBD1. The sequencing input was PBMCs. The receptor's source is a man younger than 35 in good health and CMV-seropositive. CDR3 amino acids: CASRGAGGNSPLHF. CDR3 nucleotides: TGTGCCAGCAGGGGGGCAGGGGGTAATTCACCCCTCCACTTT.